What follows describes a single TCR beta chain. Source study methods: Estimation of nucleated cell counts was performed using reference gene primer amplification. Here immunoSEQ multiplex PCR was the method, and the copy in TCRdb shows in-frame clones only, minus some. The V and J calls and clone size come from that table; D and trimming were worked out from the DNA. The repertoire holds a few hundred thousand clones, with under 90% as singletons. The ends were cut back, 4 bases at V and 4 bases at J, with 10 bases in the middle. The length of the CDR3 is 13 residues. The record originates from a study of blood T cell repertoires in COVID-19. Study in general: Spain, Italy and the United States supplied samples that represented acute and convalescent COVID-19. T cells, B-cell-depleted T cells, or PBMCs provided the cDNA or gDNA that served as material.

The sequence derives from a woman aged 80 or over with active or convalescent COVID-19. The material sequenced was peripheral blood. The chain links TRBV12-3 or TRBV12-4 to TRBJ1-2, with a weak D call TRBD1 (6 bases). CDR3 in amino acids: CASSWTESYGYTF. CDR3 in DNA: TGTGCCAGCAGTTGGACAGAAAGCTATGGCTACACCTTC.